This TCR beta chain was captured by sequencing in a study of blood T cell repertoires in COVID-19. In the study overall: PBMCs, B-cell-depleted T cells, or T cells provided the cDNA or gDNA that made up the material.

CDR3 length: 16 residues. Germline lookup yields CDR1 MNHNS and CDR2 SASEGT. V lost 3 bases and J lost 7; bases outside the gene matches: 6. Measured with immunoSEQ multiplex PCR; TCRdb has only the in-frame clones, and not every one. The sample includes approximately 150,000 clones, roughly 89% seen only once; the top ten take approximately 8.9%. This clonotype was obtained from a man aged 25 to 45 with COVID-19, enrolled during active disease. The sequencing input was peripheral blood. This rearrangement joins TRBV6-1 to TRBJ2-1; TRBD2 aligns across 13 bases. The DNA of the CDR3 is TGTGCCAGCAGTGACCCAGGGACTAGCGGGGAGAATGAGCAGTTCTTC. Translating it yields CASSDPGTSGENEQFF.